Listed here are 21 T cell receptor beta chains from one sample, sequenced in a study of blood T cell repertoires in COVID-19. Some clones are missing from TCRdb's copy, which holds only in-frame ones; the method was immunoSEQ multiplex PCR. This sample has roughly 350,000 clones; over 75% occur once, and the top ten carry about 3.9%. The specimen was peripheral blood. The receptors stem from a woman between 50 and 59 years old with active or convalescent COVID-19.

The chain links TRBV3-1 (or the pseudogene TRBV3-2) to TRBJ1-6; D is ambiguous. Trimming took 0 bases from V and 7 from J, leaving 10 bases between them. CDR3 length equals 15 residues. From germline, CDR1 is LGHDT and CDR2 YNNKEL (reference sequence). CDR3 sequence: CASSQDLTANSPLHF. CDR3 sequence (DNA): TGTGCCAGCAGCCAAGATCTGACTGCGAATTCACCCCTCCACTTT.

The chain has TRBV4-2 and TRBJ2-5; D is perhaps TRBD2 (7 bases). Germline lookup yields CDR1 LGHNA and CDR2 YNFKEQ. The germline V and J ends were trimmed by 1 base and 2 bases, with 11 bases remaining between them. The CDR3 is 15 amino acids. CDR3 sequence reads: CASSQVEGGQETQYF. The CDR3 region has the DNA TGTGCCAGCAGCCAAGTCGAGGGGGGGCAAGAGACCCAGTACTTC.

This clone showed up just once. V and J are TRBV4-2 and TRBJ1-1; D is unclear. Germline V gene sequence: CDR1 LGHNA, CDR2 YNFKEQ. The V and J ends lost 0 bases and 6 bases respectively, with 5 bases between them. The CDR3 is 12 amino acids. DNA of the CDR3: TGTGCCAGCAGCCAAGATCGAGCTGAAGCTTTCTTT. This gives the protein CASSQDRAEAFF.

This sequence joins TRBV2 and TRBJ1-6; tentative D call: TRBD1 (5 bases). This CDR3 region has 13 residues. Trimming shortened V by 7 bases and J by 10 bases, and 14 bases separated the two germline ends. CDR1 and CDR2 (germline): SNHLY, FYNNEI. The CDR3 region has the DNA TGTGCCAGCATCAGGGAATTGAAGTCACCCCTCCACTTT. The encoded protein is CASIRELKSPLHF.

The V call is TRBV13, the J call TRBJ2-1; 9 positions agree with TRBD2. CDR1 PRHDT and CDR2 FYEKMQ come from the germline V gene (reference sequence). V was pared by 2 bases and J by 7 bases, with 0 bases of the junction left unmatched. This CDR3 is built from 13 residues. Here the CDR3 reads CASSLTSGNEQFF. CDR3 in DNA: TGTGCCAGCAGCTTAACTAGCGGGAATGAGCAGTTCTTC.

This clone has a single count. The gene calls are TRBV4-3 and TRBJ2-3; 7 bases fit TRBD2. Germline V gives CDR1 LGHNA, CDR2 YSLEER. V shed 3 bases, J shed 2 bases, and the junction held 5 bases outside the gene matches. There are 15 residues in the CDR3. CDR3 sequence reads: CASSQAGLVTDTQYF. The CDR3 DNA is TGCGCCAGCAGCCAGGCCGGACTAGTCACAGATACGCAGTATTTT.

For the CDR3, the DNA is TGTGCCAGCAGCCAAGGCTGGGAGAACTCGGCTACGCAGTATTTT. Its translation is CASSQGWENSATQYF. The chain has TRBV14 and TRBJ2-3, with TRBD2 as a possible D gene (5 bases). Trimming shortened V by 1 base and J by 8 bases, and 16 bases separated the two germline ends. Germline CDR1 and CDR2: SGHDN and FVKESK. There are 15 residues in the CDR3.

The rearrangement joins TRBV7-2 to TRBJ2-1; D is ambiguous. CDR1 and CDR2 from the germline V gene are SGHTA and FQGNSA. There are 12 residues in the CDR3. V was trimmed by 4 bases and J by 6 bases, leaving 7 bases between them. The CDR3 region has the DNA TGTGCCAGCAGCTACCTGGCCAATGAGCAGTTCTTC. Its protein product is CASSYLANEQFF.

This clone was counted between two and nine times. This sequence joins TRBV6-5 and TRBJ2-5; D might be TRBD1 (5 bases). In germline, CDR1 is MNHEY, CDR2 SVGAGI. Deletions cut 9 bases from V and 1 base from J, with 6 bases between. The CDR3 sequence is 11 residues long. In nucleotides, the CDR3 is TGTGCCAGGACAGCCCAAGAGACCCAGTACTTC. Protein: CARTAQETQYF.

This clone was seen a handful of times. The rearrangement links TRBV2 to TRBJ2-2; 7 bases agree with TRBD2. The CDR3 covers 15 residues. CDR1 is SNHLY and CDR2 is FYNNEI in the germline V gene. J gave up 4 bases and V 6 bases, and 8 bases lay outside the gene matches. The CDR3 region has the DNA TGTGCCAGCAGATTGCGCGGGGGAGGCACCGGGGAGCTGTTTTTT. Translation gives CASRLRGGGTGELFF.

The J gene is TRBJ1-2, the V gene TRBV7-2; a possible D gene is TRBD1 (5 bases). Germline assignment: CDR1 SGHTA and CDR2 FQGNSA. The CDR3 extends over 14 amino acids. V dropped 8 bases and J dropped 2 bases, with 15 bases sitting between them. The CDR3 is CASPADGQNYGYTF. Written as DNA, the CDR3 is TGTGCCAGCCCCGCCGATGGACAAAACTATGGCTACACCTTC.

V is TRBV7-2 and J is TRBJ1-1, with no clear D. V lost 3 bases and J 4 bases, leaving 12 bases between the germline ends. This CDR3 comprises 14 residues. Germline CDR1 and CDR2: SGHTA and FQGNSA. CDR3 sequence (DNA): TGTGCCAGCAGCTTGGGCCTTGGAGGCACTGAAGCTTTCTTT. Translated, it gives CASSLGLGGTEAFF.

Worth noting for this clone: The sample carries other DNA sequences with the same CDR3. V usage is TRBV5-1 and J usage is TRBJ1-6, with D unclear. The germline gives CDR1 SGHRS, CDR2 YFSETQ. This CDR3 has 14 residues. V was shortened by 2 bases and J by 5 bases, with 8 bases between the two germline ends. The CDR3 loop reads CASSLTGNNSPLHF. The CDR3 DNA is TGCGCCAGCAGCTTAACCGGGAATAATTCACCCCTCCACTTT. Variable domain in full (rest from reference TRBV5-1 and TRBJ1-6): KAGVTQTPRYLIKTRGQQVTLSCSPISGHRSVSWYQQTPGQGLQFLFEYFSETQRNKGNFPGRFSGRQFSNSRSEMNVSTLELGDSALYLCASSLTGNNSPLHFGNGTRLTVT.

The V call is TRBV20-1, the J call TRBJ2-1, with D unresolved. Between the trimmed V and J ends, which lost 5 bases and 10 bases, there was a span of 9 bases. CDR1 is DFQATT, CDR2 SNEGSKA, per germline (reference sequence). The CDR3 totals 10 residues. In nucleotides, the CDR3 is TGCAGTGCTCGCGAGCGCGAGCAGTTCTTC. The encoded protein is CSAREREQFF.

This chain links TRBV6-2 or TRBV6-3 with TRBJ2-6; possibly TRBD2 for D (7 bases). The CDR3 spans 18 residues. In germline, CDR1 is MNHEY, CDR2 SVGEGT. V lost 6 bases, J lost 2 bases, and 20 bases lay in between. CDR3 amino acids: CASRPTMAGAAGANVLTF. CDR3 in DNA: TGTGCCAGCAGGCCTACCATGGCGGGGGCGGCTGGGGCCAACGTCCTGACTTTC.

This clone was recorded a few times. The gene calls are TRBV29-1 and TRBJ2-3; no reliable D call. The CDR3 has 14 amino acids. V gave up 4 bases and J gave up 2 bases, with 13 bases separating them. Germline loops: CDR1 SQVTM, CDR2 ANQGSEA. CDR3 sequence: CSVGFQRTTDTQYF. DNA of the CDR3: TGCAGCGTTGGGTTTCAGCGTACCACAGATACGCAGTATTTT.

The J gene is TRBJ2-7, the V gene TRBV28; TRBD2 agrees at 11 bases. CDR3 length: 15 residues. V shed 4 bases and J 1 base; nucleotides not matched to a gene: 3. CDR1 MDHEN and CDR2 SYDVKM come from the germline V gene. Here the CDR3 reads CASSSPSGGSYEQYF. The CDR3 nucleotides read TGTGCCAGCAGTTCACCTAGCGGGGGGTCCTACGAGCAGTACTTC.

This chain uses TRBV7-2 with TRBJ2-7; 7 bases fit TRBD2. CDR3 length: 14 amino acids. V was pared by 6 bases and J by 6 bases, with 11 bases of the junction left unmatched. CDR1 is SGHTA, CDR2 FQGNSA, per germline. This CDR3 is CASSPEGGFGEQYF. The CDR3 nucleotides read TGTGCCAGCAGTCCCGAGGGAGGGTTTGGCGAGCAGTACTTC.

The V and J genes are TRBV7-9 and TRBJ2-1, with D maybe TRBD1 (6 bases). V was pared by 1 base and J by 5 bases, with 15 bases between. Per the germline V gene, CDR1 is SEHNR and CDR2 is FQNEAQ (reference sequence). CDR3 length: 16 amino acids. CDR3 residues: CASSLVGSAGDNEQFF. In DNA form, the CDR3 reads TGTGCCAGCAGCTTAGTCGGATCGGCAGGGGACAATGAGCAGTTCTTC.

The rearrangement links TRBV30 to TRBJ1-1; D ambiguous. This CDR3 has 11 residues. Germline V gives CDR1 GTSNPN, CDR2 SVGIG (reference sequence). Trimming shortened V by 0 bases and J by 5 bases, and 4 bases separated the two germline ends. CDR3 bases: TGTGCCTGGAGTGTACAGACTGAAGCTTTCTTT. Protein product: CAWSVQTEAFF.

This clone was seen only a few times. The chain is built from TRBV3-1 (or the pseudogene TRBV3-2) and TRBJ1-1; D may be TRBD1 (6 bases). In germline, CDR1 is LGHDT, CDR2 YNNKEL (reference sequence). Trimming shortened V by 4 bases and J by 7 bases, and 13 bases separated the two germline ends. The CDR3 is 13 amino acids. The CDR3 nucleotides read TGTGCCAGCAGCCCTAGCACAGGGATTGAAGCTTTCTTT. Translation: CASSPSTGIEAFF.